This TCR beta chain was identified during a study of cytomegalovirus exposure and HLA in healthy donors. PCR amplification relied on 60 Vbeta primers (plus 13 Jbeta primers). As handled by the study authors: A later analysis tallied 80 million or so unique TCR beta chains, about 12 million of them shared. The data were produced by immunoSEQ multiplex PCR, yet TCRdb's version contains in-frame clones alone and is incomplete. V and J calls and clone size are given by that table; D and trimming were obtained from the DNA. The sample has around 100,000 clones; about 7.6% are singletons. A few counts support this clone. The TCR was taken from a man aged 45-65 years in good health and CMV-seronegative. The source material was PBMCs.

The DNA for the CDR3 is TGTGCCAGCGAGGCATCCAAATCCTACGAGCAGTACTTC. Its translation is CASEASKSYEQYF. The chain carries TRBV2 and TRBJ2-7; D call uncertain. Deletions cut 8 bases from V and 1 base from J, with 12 bases between. The length of the CDR3 is 13 residues. Germline lookup yields CDR1 SNHLY and CDR2 FYNNEI.